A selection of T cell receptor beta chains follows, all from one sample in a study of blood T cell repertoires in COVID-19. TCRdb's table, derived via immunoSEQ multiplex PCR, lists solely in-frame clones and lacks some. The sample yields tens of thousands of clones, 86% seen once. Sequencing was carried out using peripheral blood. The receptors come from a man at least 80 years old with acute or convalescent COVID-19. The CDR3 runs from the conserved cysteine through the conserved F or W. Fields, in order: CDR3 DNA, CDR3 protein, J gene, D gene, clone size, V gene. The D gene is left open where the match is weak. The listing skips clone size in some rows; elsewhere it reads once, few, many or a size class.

TGTGCCAGTAGTAGGGACAGGAGACGCACTGAAGCTTTCTTT CASSRDRRRTEAFF TRBJ1-1 TRBD1 - TRBV19
TGTGCCAGCAGCCCAACGGGAGTGTTGAGTCAGCCCCAGCATTTT CASSPTGVLSQPQHF TRBJ1-5 - - TRBV7-9
TGTGCCAGTAGTACTAACTGGTGGCAGGGGGCCTCTGGAAACACCATATATTTT CASSTNWWQGASGNTIYF TRBJ1-3 TRBD1 once TRBV19
TGTGCCAGTATTCTCCGAAGCGGGGGGAACACCGGGGAGCTGTTTTTT CASILRSGGNTGELFF TRBJ2-2 TRBD2 - TRBV19
TGCGCCAGCAAACCGAGGGACAGACTCAACTATGGCTACACCTTC CASKPRDRLNYGYTF TRBJ1-2 TRBD1 once TRBV5-1
TGTGCCAGCAGCTTAATGGGGCAGGGGGCGGTTGGCTACACCTTC CASSLMGQGAVGYTF TRBJ1-2 TRBD1 - TRBV7-9
TGTGCCAGTAGTGCCATACCGGGACAGAGAACTAATGAAAAACTGTTTTTT CASSAIPGQRTNEKLFF TRBJ1-4 TRBD1 once TRBV19
TGTGCCAGCAGTGTGACAGGGCGTAATGAAAAACTGTTTTTT CASSVTGRNEKLFF TRBJ1-4 TRBD1 - TRBV2
TGTGCCAGCAGCCAAGCTGGACAGGCCTACGAGCAGTACTTC CASSQAGQAYEQYF TRBJ2-7 TRBD1 few TRBV14
TGTGCCAGTAGTACAGCCGGGACAGGGAATTCACCCCTCCACTTT CASSTAGTGNSPLHF TRBJ1-6 TRBD1 - TRBV19
TGCGCTAGCAGTACAGGGTGGGGGAGCAATCAGCCCCAGCATTTT CASSTGWGSNQPQHF TRBJ1-5 - - TRBV5-1
TGTGCCAGCAAGACAGGGCTGAACACTGAAGCTTTCTTT CASKTGLNTEAFF TRBJ1-1 TRBD1 - TRBV6-6
TGTGCCAGCAGAATTTCGGGACAGAAGACCTACGAGCAGTACTTC CASRISGQKTYEQYF TRBJ2-7 TRBD1 - TRBV6-6
TGTGCCAGCTCACCTCAGCGGAGCTCCTACAATGAGCAGTTCTTC CASSPQRSSYNEQFF TRBJ2-1 - - TRBV18
TGTGCCAGTAGTATAGAAGGAGTGAACACTGAAGCTTTCTTT CASSIEGVNTEAFF TRBJ1-1 - few TRBV19
TGTGCCACCCTTACTAGCGGGGGAGTCACCGGGGAGCTGTTTTTT CATLTSGGVTGELFF TRBJ2-2 TRBD2 - TRBV19
TGCGCCAGCAGCCAAGATTTGACGGCGGGGGGGCAAAAAAGAGAGACCCAGTACTTC CASSQDLTAGGQKRETQYF TRBJ2-5 TRBD2 - TRBV4-1
TGTGCCAGCTCACCACTTAGCGGGGGGGCAGAGGCGAGTGAGCAGTTCTTC CASSPLSGGAEASEQFF TRBJ2-1 TRBD2 - TRBV18
TGTGCCAGCAGCTTAAACGCCCCTGGGCAGTATGGCTACACCTTC CASSLNAPGQYGYTF TRBJ1-2 - - TRBV7-2
TGCGCCAGCAGCGTCTCAGGGGGGAACACTGAAGCTTTCTTT CASSVSGGNTEAFF TRBJ1-1 TRBD1 - TRBV5-1
TGTGCCAGCAGTGGACAGGGGAGAAGAGACACTGAAGCTTTCTTT CASSGQGRRDTEAFF TRBJ1-1 TRBD1 - TRBV6-6
TGCGCCAGCAGCCCGGGAGGGGCGGGAGAGACCCAGTACTTC CASSPGGAGETQYF TRBJ2-5 TRBD2 few TRBV5-1
TGTGCCAGCAGCTTGGGTAGTTTAACCCTTAGAGAGCAGCCCCAGCATTTT CASSLGSLTLREQPQHF TRBJ1-5 - - TRBV5-8
TGTGCCAGCAGTGCTCTGAGTAATTCACCCCTCCACTTT CASSALSNSPLHF TRBJ1-6 - - TRBV25-1
TGTGCCAGCAGCTTAGACCCGGGTCCCGGTTCACCCCTCCACTTT CASSLDPGPGSPLHF TRBJ1-6 - - TRBV11-2
TGTGCCAGCAGCCCCCGGACAGGCACAAATCAGCCCCAGCATTTT CASSPRTGTNQPQHF TRBJ1-5 TRBD1 - TRBV7-2
TGTGCCACCAGTGAGCCTAGCGGGGGGGCCGGTGAGCAGTTCTTC CATSEPSGGAGEQFF TRBJ2-1 TRBD2 - TRBV24-1
TGTGCCAGCAGCCCGGGGTGGGCTGAAGCTTTCTTT CASSPGWAEAFF TRBJ1-1 - - TRBV9
TGTGCCAGCTCACCATTAGAGGGCGTAGAAGGCTACACCTTC CASSPLEGVEGYTF TRBJ1-2 - - TRBV18
TGTGCCAGCACTCAGACAGGGGCCCTAGATAGAGAGACCCAGTACTTC CASTQTGALDRETQYF TRBJ2-5 TRBD1 - TRBV27
TGTGCCAGCAGCCCGCAAGAGACCCAGTACTTC CASSPQETQYF TRBJ2-5 - - TRBV11-2
TGCGCCAGCAGCTTGGGACTCACTTTGGAGACCCAGTACTTC CASSLGLTLETQYF TRBJ2-5 - once TRBV5-1
TGTGCCAGCATTAGGTCCCAGGGGAGCACCGGGGAGCTGTTTTTT CASIRSQGSTGELFF TRBJ2-2 - - TRBV6-5
TGTGCCAGCAGCTTTTTTAAACAGGGAAAGGCGGGTAATGAAAAACTGTTTTTT CASSFFKQGKAGNEKLFF TRBJ1-4 - - TRBV13
TGTGCCAGCAGTCCTAGCGGGGGCCTATACAATGAGCAGTTCTTC CASSPSGGLYNEQFF TRBJ2-1 - - TRBV21-1
TGTGCCAGCAGTGGGGCCATCAATGAGCAGTTCTTC CASSGAINEQFF TRBJ2-1 - - TRBV2
TGTGCCAGTAGTCCGGACTGGACAGGGGACGGCTACACCTTC CASSPDWTGDGYTF TRBJ1-2 TRBD1 few TRBV19
TGTGCCAGCTCCTCAGGTATTAGCAATCAGCCCCAGCATTTT CASSSGISNQPQHF TRBJ1-5 - once TRBV18
TGTGCCAGTAGTATATGGTACAGGGAGGGTGAAAAACTGTTTTTT CASSIWYREGEKLFF TRBJ1-4 - - TRBV19
TGTGCCAGCAGCGTCCCAAATTCACCCCTCCACTTT CASSVPNSPLHF TRBJ1-6 - - TRBV5-6
TGTGCCAGCAGCCGCAGGGGTGGTGAAGCTTTCTTT CASSRRGGEAFF TRBJ1-1 - - TRBV11-3
TGTGCCAGCAGCCAGGGGACAGGGGGGGGCTATGGCTACACCTTC CASSQGTGGGYGYTF TRBJ1-2 TRBD1 - TRBV5-4
TGTGCTAGCAGCTCGGGTCCCGCAGGGCCGAACACCGGGGAGCTGTTTTTT CASSSGPAGPNTGELFF TRBJ2-2 - - TRBV7-7
TGTGCCAGTAGTATAGACCTAGCGGGGGGGACAGATACGCAGTATTTT CASSIDLAGGTDTQYF TRBJ2-3 TRBD2 - TRBV19
TGTGCCTGGAGCCTCCGGGAGACCCAGTACTTC CAWSLRETQYF TRBJ2-5 - few TRBV30
TGCGCCAGCAGCGCCCAACTAGCGGGGGACCAAGAGACCCAGTACTTC CASSAQLAGDQETQYF TRBJ2-5 TRBD2 - TRBV5-1
TGTGCCAGCAGGGGGGGACGGAATAGCAATCAGCCCCAGCATTTT CASRGGRNSNQPQHF TRBJ1-5 - - TRBV6-6
TGCGCCAGCAGTACAGGGGGTATGAACACTGAAGCTTTCTTT CASSTGGMNTEAFF TRBJ1-1 TRBD1 - TRBV10-1
TGTGCCAGCAGTTCAACAGGGGCTAGGACAGATACGCAGTATTTT CASSSTGARTDTQYF TRBJ2-3 TRBD1 - TRBV27
TGTGCCAGCAGCCTCGACAGGGGGCGAATGAACACTGAAGCTTTCTTT CASSLDRGRMNTEAFF TRBJ1-1 TRBD1 - TRBV3-1/TRBV3-2
TGTGCCAGCAGCTCCCGACTAGCGGGGGGGCTAAACAATGAGCAGTTCTTC CASSSRLAGGLNNEQFF TRBJ2-1 TRBD2 - TRBV11-2